This T cell receptor beta chain was observed in a study of blood T cell repertoires in COVID-19. Sequencing used immunoSEQ multiplex PCR; TCRdb keeps in-frame clones, though not all of them. The repertoire holds under 300,000 clones, with roughly nine tenths as singletons. This clone showed up just once. The CDR3 is 15 residues long. CDR1 is MDHEN, CDR2 SYDVKM, per germline. Trimming shortened V by 6 bases and J by 0 bases, and 13 bases separated the two germline ends. This clonotype originated in a man between 60 and 70 years old with acute or convalescent COVID-19. Sequencing was carried out using peripheral blood. The chain links TRBV28 to TRBJ2-3, with D possibly matching TRBD2 (6 bases). CDR3 amino acids: CASRESGSSTDTQYF. CDR3 sequence (DNA): TGTGCCAGCAGAGAGAGCGGGTCTAGCACAGATACGCAGTATTTT. Filled out from reference TRBV28 and TRBJ2-3, the complete variable domain reads DVKVTQSSRYLVKRTGEKVFLECVQDMDHENMFWYRQDPGLGLRLIYFSYDVKMKEKGDIPEGYSVSREKKERFSLILESASTNQTSMYLCASRESGSSTDTQYFGPGTRLTVL.